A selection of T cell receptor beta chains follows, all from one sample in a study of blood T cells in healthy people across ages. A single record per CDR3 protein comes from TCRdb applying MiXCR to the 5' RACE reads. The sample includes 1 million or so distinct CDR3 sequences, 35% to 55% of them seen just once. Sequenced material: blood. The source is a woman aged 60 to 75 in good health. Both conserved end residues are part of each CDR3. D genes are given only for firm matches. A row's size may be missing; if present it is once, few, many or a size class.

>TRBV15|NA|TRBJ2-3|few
TGTGCCACCAGCAGAGAATATAGAGTGCGGTCTGCAGATACGCAGTATTTT
CATSREYRVRSADTQYF
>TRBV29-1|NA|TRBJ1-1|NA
TGCAGCGTTGATGGGCCGTCGGGGTATGGGCTGAACACTGAAGCTTTCTTT
CSVDGPSGYGLNTEAFF
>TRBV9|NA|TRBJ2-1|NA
TGTGCCAGCAGCGCCAGCACCCAAGCCTACAATGAGCAGTTCTTC
CASSASTQAYNEQFF
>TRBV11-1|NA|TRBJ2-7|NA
TGTGCCAACAGCAACCGACAGACCTACGAGCAGTACTTC
CANSNRQTYEQYF
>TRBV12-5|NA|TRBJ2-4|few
TGTGCTAGTGGTTTAGAACTAGCCAAAAACATTCAGTACTTC
CASGLELAKNIQYF
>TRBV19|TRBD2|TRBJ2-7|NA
TGTGCCAGTAGCAAAGGACTAGCGGGAGGCTCCTACGAGCAGTACTTC
CASSKGLAGGSYEQYF
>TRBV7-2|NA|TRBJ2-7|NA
TGTGCCAGCAGCCCCCCTAGGGCCTGGGTAGGCTACGAGCAGTACTTC
CASSPPRAWVGYEQYF
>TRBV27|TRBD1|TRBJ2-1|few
TGTGCCAGCAGCTTAGACTCCGGCAGGGGGCCTGGTAGTGAGCAGTTCTTC
CASSLDSGRGPGSEQFF
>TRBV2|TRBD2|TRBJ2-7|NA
TGTGCCAGCAATGGGGCGGGAGTCTACGAGCAGTACTTC
CASNGAGVYEQYF
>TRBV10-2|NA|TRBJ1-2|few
TGCGCCAGCTACCAGGAGAACTATGGCTACACCTTC
CASYQENYGYTF
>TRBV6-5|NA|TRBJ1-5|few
TGTGCCAGCAGTTACTCGTATGACACCATCCAGCCCCAGCATTTT
CASSYSYDTIQPQHF
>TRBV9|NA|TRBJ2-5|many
TGTGCCAGCAGCGTAGCGGACCAAGAGACCCAGTACTTC
CASSVADQETQYF
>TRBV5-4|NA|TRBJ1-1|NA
TGTGCCAGCCGGGGCTGGGGGGACACTGAAGCTTTCTTT
CASRGWGDTEAFF
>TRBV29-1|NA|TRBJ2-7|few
TGCAGCGTTGACAGTTTAGGCGAGCAGTACTTC
CSVDSLGEQYF
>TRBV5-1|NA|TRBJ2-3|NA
TGCGCCAGCAGCTTGAGTTTTGCGGGAGATACGCAGTATTTT
CASSLSFAGDTQYF
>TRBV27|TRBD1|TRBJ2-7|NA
TGTGCCAGCGGCCTTGACAGGGAAGCCTACGAGCAGTACTTC
CASGLDREAYEQYF
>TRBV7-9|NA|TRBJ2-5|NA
TGTGCCAGCAGCTCCCCAGTGGAGGGAAGAGAGACCCAGTACTTC
CASSSPVEGRETQYF
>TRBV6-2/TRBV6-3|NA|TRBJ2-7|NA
TGTGCCAGTCGTAGACGGAGCTCCTACGAGCAGTACTTC
CASRRRSSYEQYF
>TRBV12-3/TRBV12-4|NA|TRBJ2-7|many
TGTGCCAGCAGCCACGGTCGCTCCTACGAGCAGTACTTC
CASSHGRSYEQYF
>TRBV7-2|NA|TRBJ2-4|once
TGTGCCAGCAGCTTAGGACTGCTCCTAGCCAAAAACATTCAGTACTTC
CASSLGLLLAKNIQYF
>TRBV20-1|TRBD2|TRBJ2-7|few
TGCAGTGCCGAAACTAGCGGGAGCAGCGAGCAGTACTTC
CSAETSGSSEQYF
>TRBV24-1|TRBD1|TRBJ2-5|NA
TGTGCCACCAGTGAGGCCACAGGGGTGAAGAAAGAGACCCAGTACTTC
CATSEATGVKKETQYF
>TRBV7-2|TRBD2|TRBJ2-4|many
TGTGCCAGCAACCCTTTTTCGGGAGGGGGAATTCAGTACTTC
CASNPFSGGGIQYF
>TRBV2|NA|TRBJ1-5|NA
TGTGCCACCCGGGGGGGAACAGGGAATCAGCCCCAGCATTTT
CATRGGTGNQPQHF
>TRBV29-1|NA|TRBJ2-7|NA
TGCAGCGTTGAGCAGGGCCCATCCTACGAGCAGTACTTC
CSVEQGPSYEQYF
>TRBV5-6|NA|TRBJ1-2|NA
TGTGCCAGCAGCTTGTTTACCGGGCTTGACTATGGCTACACCTTC
CASSLFTGLDYGYTF
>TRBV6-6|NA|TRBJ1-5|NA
TGTGCCAGCAGCCACCGCGACAGAGTATATCAGCCCCAGCATTTT
CASSHRDRVYQPQHF
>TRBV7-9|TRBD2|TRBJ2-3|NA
TGTGCCAGCAGCTTTCACCTAGCGGGAGGAGGGTTCACAGATACGCAGTATTTT
CASSFHLAGGGFTDTQYF
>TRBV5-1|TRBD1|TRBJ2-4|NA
TGCGCCAGCAGCTTGGGAGCCGGTCCAGGGGGCATCTTAAACATTCAGTACTTC
CASSLGAGPGGILNIQYF
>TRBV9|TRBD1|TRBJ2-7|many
TGTGCCAGCAGCCGCGACAGGGGGGTCTACGAGCAGTACTTC
CASSRDRGVYEQYF
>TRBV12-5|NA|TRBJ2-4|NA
TGTGCTAGTGTCGATACCAGGGGAGCCAAAAACATTCAGTACTTC
CASVDTRGAKNIQYF
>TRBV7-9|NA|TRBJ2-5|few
TGTGCCAGCAGCGCTAGCAGCAGAGTTTTTATGGAGACCCAGTACTTC
CASSASSRVFMETQYF
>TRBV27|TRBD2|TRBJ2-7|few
TGTGCCAGCAGCTACCAGGGACTAGCACCTACCTACGAGCAGTACTTC
CASSYQGLAPTYEQYF